Shown below are 13 T cell receptor beta chains from a single sample sequenced in a study of blood T cell repertoires in COVID-19. TCRdb's copy holds only in-frame clones and misses some; the assay was immunoSEQ multiplex PCR. This repertoire shows around 64,000 clones, approximately 88% found once; its top ten account for around 20%. The specimen was peripheral blood. The receptor set was obtained from an elderly woman with acute or convalescent COVID-19.

The chain links TRBV7-9 to TRBJ2-7; a possible D gene is TRBD2 (6 bases). The CDR3 has 15 amino acids. The V end lost 5 bases, the J end lost 5 bases, and 19 bases lay between the germline ends. Looked up from germline, CDR1 is SEHNR and CDR2 is FQNEAQ (reference sequence). The CDR3, as DNA: TGTGCCAGCAGCCTGCGTGGAGGGTTGTCGAACGAGCAGTACTTC. This encodes CASSLRGGLSNEQYF.

V is TRBV3-1 (or the pseudogene TRBV3-2) and J is TRBJ2-1, with 9 positions matching TRBD2. The CDR3 runs to 15 residues. V shed 1 base and J 8 bases; nucleotides not matched to a gene: 6. From germline, CDR1 is LGHDT and CDR2 YNNKEL (reference sequence). For the CDR3, the DNA is TGTGCCAGCAGCCAAGCCCCTAGCGGGACCGATGAGCAGTTCTTC. It translates to CASSQAPSGTDEQFF.

The chain recombines TRBV29-1 with TRBJ1-2, with D perhaps TRBD1 (5 bases). V lost 4 bases to trimming and J lost 8 bases, with 17 bases between them. The CDR3 contains 13 residues. Germline loops: CDR1 SQVTM, CDR2 ANQGSEA. The CDR3 DNA is TGCAGCGTTGGGGGCAAAGGACGAGGCGGCTACACCTTC. The encoded protein is CSVGGKGRGGYTF.

Notes on this clone: One end of the junction does not line up with germline, which may come from a read error. The gene calls are TRBV20-1 and TRBJ2-1, with D uncertain. This CDR3 spans 11 amino acids. Germline-derived CDR1 and CDR2 are DFQATT and SNEGSKA (reference sequence). The CDR3, as DNA: TGCAGTGCCAGAGTATACAATGAGCAGTTCTTC. Its translation is CSARVYNEQFF.

The chain combines TRBV6-6 with TRBJ2-1; 10 bases fit TRBD2. In germline, CDR1 is MNHNY, CDR2 SVGAGI (reference sequence). The J segment lost 9 bases and the V segment lost 5 bases, leaving 10 bases of the junction unmatched. The CDR3 spans 15 residues. As DNA, the CDR3 is TGTGCCAGCAGTCCTACTAGCGGGGAGGTTGGTGAGCAGTTCTTC. As protein: CASSPTSGEVGEQFF.

The J gene is TRBJ1-5, the V gene TRBV2; D unresolved. The length of the CDR3 is 13 residues. V lost 8 bases, J lost 4 bases, and 12 bases lay in between. CDR1 and CDR2 from the germline V gene are SNHLY and FYNNEI. Here the CDR3 reads CASHTGKNQPQHF. The CDR3 DNA is TGTGCCAGCCATACCGGGAAAAATCAGCCCCAGCATTTT.

The chain is built from TRBV9 and TRBJ2-3; D not certain. CDR3 size: 16 residues. CDR1 and CDR2 from the germline V gene are SGDLS and YYNGEE. V gave up 2 bases and J gave up 0 bases, with 13 bases separating them. DNA for the CDR3: TGTGCCAGCAGCGTGCCCGGAGCCACTAGCACAGATACGCAGTATTTT. Encoded protein: CASSVPGATSTDTQYF.

The chain is built from TRBV28 and TRBJ2-1; TRBD2 agrees at 8 bases. CDR3 length: 15 residues. J lost 3 bases, V lost 6 bases, and 7 bases had no gene match. The V gene's germline CDR1 is MDHEN and CDR2 SYDVKM. This chain's CDR3 is CASRLSGERYNEQFF. The CDR3 nucleotides are TGTGCCAGCAGACTTAGCGGGGAGCGCTACAATGAGCAGTTCTTC.

This clone was found once. This rearrangement joins TRBV19 to TRBJ2-2; 7 positions match TRBD1. J gave up 5 bases and V 6 bases, and 3 bases lay outside the gene matches. The length of the CDR3 is 13 residues. The germline gives CDR1 LNHDA, CDR2 SQIVND (reference sequence). The CDR3 DNA is TGTGCCAGTAGATACAGGGGTACCGGGGAGCTGTTTTTT. Protein sequence: CASRYRGTGELFF.

The chain carries TRBV7-9 and TRBJ1-2; the match to TRBD1 covers 8 bases. Germline CDR1 SEHNR, CDR2 FQNEAQ (reference sequence). The V segment lost 1 base and the J segment 8 bases; nucleotides outside the gene matches: 9. This CDR3 region has 15 residues. In DNA form, the CDR3 reads TGTGCCAGCAGCTTAGTCGCAGGGGGCGCGAGGGGCTACACCTTC. Encoded protein: CASSLVAGGARGYTF.

The chain uses TRBV6-4 and TRBJ1-4; 11 bases align to TRBD1. In germline, CDR1 is MRHNA, CDR2 SNTAGT. V gave up 6 bases and J gave up 7 bases; unmatched junction bases: 10. The CDR3 length is 16 residues. The CDR3 region is CASRDRDRGFGEKLFF. The CDR3 DNA follows: TGTGCCAGCAGGGACCGGGACAGGGGGTTTGGTGAAAAACTGTTTTTT.

V is TRBV7-2 and J is TRBJ2-1; TRBD2 aligns across 9 bases. This CDR3 contains 16 residues. Germline V CDR1 and CDR2: SGHTA, FQGNSA. Trimming at V came to 0 bases and at J to 8 bases, leaving 8 bases not matched to a gene. The CDR3 loop is CASSLAVAGGWDEQFF. The DNA of the CDR3 is TGTGCCAGCAGCTTAGCTGTGGCGGGAGGGTGGGATGAGCAGTTCTTC.

The chain joins TRBV29-1 to TRBJ2-1; perhaps TRBD2 as D (6 bases). The CDR3 contains 14 residues. V was shortened by 3 bases and J by 8 bases, with 17 bases between the two germline ends. CDR1 and CDR2 (germline): SQVTM, ANQGSEA. CDR3 sequence (DNA): TGCAGCGTTGATACAGCGGGTGTAATTGATGAGCAGTTCTTC. Its protein is CSVDTAGVIDEQFF.